The next 23 T cell receptor beta chains were all read from a single sample in a study of blood T cell repertoires in COVID-19. Sequenced by immunoSEQ multiplex PCR; TCRdb stores in-frame clones only, minus some. The sample contains 190,000 or so clones, around 95% of which appear only once. The sample taken for sequencing was peripheral blood. These receptor sequences come from a man aged 30 to 45 with COVID-19, enrolled during active disease.

V and J are TRBV30 and TRBJ1-3; 7 nucleotides match TRBD1. With V trimmed by 2 bases and J by 0 bases, 4 bases remained unmatched. This CDR3 is built from 15 residues. Germline assignment: CDR1 GTSNPN and CDR2 SVGIG (reference sequence). The DNA of the CDR3 is TGTGCCTGGAGTAAAACAGGGGTCTCTGGAAACACCATATATTTT. Translating it yields CAWSKTGVSGNTIYF.

The chain couples TRBV24-1 to TRBJ2-5; 7 bases fit TRBD1. The CDR3 extends over 14 amino acids. V lost 4 bases, J lost 2 bases, and 3 bases stayed unmatched. The germline gives CDR1 KGHDR, CDR2 SFDVKD. This CDR3 is CATSEGTDQETQYF. DNA of the CDR3: TGTGCCACCAGTGAGGGGACAGATCAAGAGACCCAGTACTTC.

J is TRBJ1-1 and V is TRBV7-9, with a weak D call TRBD1 (5 bases). Trimming took off 4 bases at V and 5 bases at J, with 14 bases between the two ends. Germline CDR1 SEHNR, CDR2 FQNEAQ (reference sequence). The CDR3 spans 14 residues. The chain's CDR3 is CASSWGDGGTEAFF. CDR3 DNA: TGTGCCAGCAGCTGGGGGGACGGAGGGACTGAAGCTTTCTTT.

This clone came up many times. Distinct nucleotide sequences in the sample also encode this CDR3. V usage is TRBV6-1 and J usage is TRBJ2-7, with D possibly being TRBD2 (6 bases). This CDR3 region has 14 residues. V lost 2 bases and J lost 4, with 12 bases in between. The germline V gene has CDR1 MNHNS and CDR2 SASEGT. The CDR3 spells CASSETGGTYEQYF. CDR3 DNA: TGTGCCAGCAGTGAAACCGGGGGAACATACGAGCAGTACTTC.

The V call is TRBV6-5, the J call TRBJ1-6; TRBD1 aligns across 7 bases. Germline V gene lookup returns CDR1 MNHEY and CDR2 SVGAGI. CDR3 length: 15 residues. V shed 6 bases, J shed 8 bases, and the junction held 10 bases outside the gene matches. The CDR3 is CASSPGDSFHSPLHF. CDR3 coding DNA: TGTGCCAGCAGCCCAGGGGACAGCTTTCATTCACCCCTCCACTTT.

The J gene is TRBJ1-3, the V gene TRBV6-1; tentatively, D is TRBD1 (5 bases). Germline CDR1 MNHNS, CDR2 SASEGT. Between the trimmed V and J ends, which lost 3 bases and 3 bases, there was a span of 9 bases. This CDR3 is 14 amino acids long. The CDR3 DNA is TGTGCCAGCAGTGATACAGGCCGTGGAAACACCATATATTTT. Its translation: CASSDTGRGNTIYF.

The chain recombines TRBV2 with TRBJ1-1; 8 positions agree with TRBD1. The V gene's germline CDR1 is SNHLY and CDR2 FYNNEI. V lost 4 bases and J lost 0; bases outside the gene matches: 4. The CDR3 has 15 amino acids. CDR3 region: CASSGQGAVNTEAFF. The CDR3 DNA is TGTGCCAGCAGTGGGCAGGGGGCTGTGAACACTGAAGCTTTCTTT.

The V gene is TRBV5-5, the J gene TRBJ1-6, with D unclear. In germline, CDR1 is SGHKS, CDR2 YYEKEE (reference sequence). The CDR3 is 12 residues long. Trimming removed 3 bases at V and 7 bases at J, with 5 bases between. CDR3 residues: CASSWANSPLHF. DNA of the CDR3: TGTGCCAGCAGCTGGGCCAATTCACCCCTCCACTTT.

The chain links TRBV7-6 to TRBJ2-5; D gene uncertain. Trimming shortened V by 2 bases and J by 7 bases, and 8 bases separated the two germline ends. Germline CDR1 is SGHVS and CDR2 is FNYEAQ. There are 12 residues in the CDR3. The CDR3 region is CASSLPLGTQYF. Here the CDR3 DNA reads TGTGCCAGCAGCTTACCCCTAGGGACCCAGTACTTC.

This clone was found once. V usage is TRBV5-1 and J usage is TRBJ1-5, with D unresolved. The CDR3 contains 14 residues. CDR1 and CDR2 (germline): SGHRS, YFSETQ. Between the trimmed V and J ends, which lost 5 bases and 0 bases, there was a span of 9 bases. The DNA of the CDR3 is TGCGCCAGCAGACCCGGGGTTAGCAATCAGCCCCAGCATTTT. Encoded protein: CASRPGVSNQPQHF.

A note on this clone: Other DNA variants within this sample encode the same CDR3. The chain joins TRBV7-2 to TRBJ1-2; D ambiguous. Trimming took 1 base from V and 2 from J, leaving 5 bases between them. CDR1 and CDR2 from the germline V gene are SGHTA and FQGNSA. The CDR3 consists of 13 residues. CDR3 sequence: CASSLDSNYGYTF. In DNA, the CDR3 is TGTGCCAGCAGCTTAGACAGCAACTATGGCTACACCTTC.

The chain employs TRBV9 and TRBJ2-3; 12 bases agree with TRBD2. The CDR3 length is 18 residues. V gave up 0 bases and J gave up 9 bases; unmatched junction bases: 14. Germline-derived CDR1 and CDR2 are SGDLS and YYNGEE. The CDR3 loop reads CASSVVPSGGAAHGTQYF. As DNA, the CDR3 is TGTGCCAGCAGCGTAGTTCCTAGCGGGGGGGCCGCACATGGGACGCAGTATTTT.

This clone was recorded once. The rearrangement joins TRBV20-1 to TRBJ1-4; D is unclear. The CDR3 is 13 residues long. The ends were cut back, 3 bases at V and 3 bases at J, with 8 bases in the middle. Germline values: CDR1 DFQATT, CDR2 SNEGSKA (reference sequence). Written as DNA, the CDR3 is TGCAGTGCTAGTTGGAGGGCTAATGAAAAACTGTTTTTT. Translated: CSASWRANEKLFF.

The J gene is TRBJ2-7, the V gene TRBV7-3; D unclear. V was trimmed by 0 bases and J by 0 bases, leaving 12 bases between them. Germline V gene sequence: CDR1 SGHTA, CDR2 FQGTGA. This CDR3 contains 16 residues. CDR3 sequence (DNA): TGTGCCAGCAGCTTAACATCGGGTGCCGTCTCCTACGAGCAGTACTTC. Protein: CASSLTSGAVSYEQYF.

Concerning this clone itself: In the same sample, other DNA sequences code for this CDR3. The chain links TRBV12-3 or TRBV12-4 to TRBJ1-2, with 7 bases fitting TRBD1. Unmatched junction bases numbered 4, after V lost 5 bases and J lost 4 bases. The CDR3 is made up of 13 amino acids. The CDR3 sequence: CASSPDRVYGYTF. CDR3 coding DNA: TGTGCCAGCAGTCCAGACAGGGTCTATGGCTACACCTTC.

The chain carries TRBV25-1 and TRBJ2-2, with 8 nucleotides matching TRBD1. There are 16 residues in the CDR3. The V and J ends lost 6 bases and 1 base, in that order; junction bases with no gene match: 7. Per germline, CDR1 MGHDK and CDR2 SYGVNS. The CDR3: CASRRTGTGNTGELFF. The CDR3 DNA follows: TGTGCCAGCAGGCGGACCGGGACAGGGAACACCGGGGAGCTGTTTTTT.

This chain connects TRBV3-1 (or the pseudogene TRBV3-2) to TRBJ1-1; TRBD1 is a possible D gene (5 bases). V dropped 8 bases and J dropped 1 base, with 8 bases sitting between them. CDR1 and CDR2 (germline): LGHDT, YNNKEL (reference sequence). The CDR3 loop spans 12 amino acids. The chain's CDR3 is CASSQGNTEAFF. The CDR3 DNA sequence: TGTGCCAGCTCCCAGGGGAACACTGAAGCTTTCTTT.

The V gene is TRBV27, the J gene TRBJ1-1; no reliable D call. V shed 0 bases and J shed 5 bases, with 13 bases lying between them. CDR3 length: 15 amino acids. Germline loops: CDR1 MNHEY, CDR2 SMNVEV (reference sequence). The CDR3 DNA reads as TGTGCCAGCAGTTTATCGAGAGGTCCGGAGACTGAAGCTTTCTTT. As protein: CASSLSRGPETEAFF.

The rearrangement joins TRBV11-3 to TRBJ2-1, with D perhaps matching TRBD1 (5 bases). Germline CDR1 is SGHNT and CDR2 is YENEEA. This CDR3 is 13 amino acids long. Trimming stripped 3 bases from V and 6 bases from J, with 9 bases between. The CDR3 is CASSFLRGNEQFF. CDR3 nucleotides: TGTGCCAGCAGCTTCTTAAGGGGCAATGAGCAGTTCTTC.

The chain links TRBV19 to TRBJ1-3, with D tentatively TRBD1 (5 bases). V was cut by 6 bases and J by 3 bases, with 12 bases left in between. This CDR3 contains 14 residues. CDR1 is LNHDA, CDR2 SQIVND, per germline (reference sequence). This CDR3 is CASRVQGGGNTIYF. In nucleotides, the CDR3 is TGTGCCAGTAGGGTGCAGGGAGGTGGAAACACCATATATTTT.

The genes are TRBV12-2 and TRBJ2-2; the table's D call TRBD2 went unverified against the DNA. TRBV12-2 is assigned pseudogene status. CDR3 size: 16 residues. In DNA, the CDR3 is TGTGCAAGTCGCCCCCCGAGCGGGGGCCATGGCGGGGAGCTGTTTTTT. Its translation: CASRPPSGGHGGELFF.

V usage is TRBV6-5 and J usage is TRBJ2-1; a weak D match, TRBD2 (5 bases). Germline lookup yields CDR1 MNHEY and CDR2 SVGAGI. The CDR3 is 15 residues long. V lost 8 bases and J 6 bases, leaving 20 bases between the germline ends. The DNA of the CDR3 is TGTGCCAGCGGCCAAAGTCAGGCTAGCAGCAATGAGCAGTTCTTC. Translating gives CASGQSQASSNEQFF.

The chain is built from TRBV19 and TRBJ2-1, with D unresolved. The CDR3 length is 14 residues. Germline V gene lookup returns CDR1 LNHDA and CDR2 SQIVND (reference sequence). Trimming took 3 bases from V and 0 from J, leaving 6 bases between them. CDR3 in amino acids: CASSISSSYNEQFF. In DNA form, the CDR3 reads TGTGCCAGTAGTATTTCGAGCTCCTACAATGAGCAGTTCTTC.